The 23 T cell receptor beta chains given below trace back to one sample, sequenced in a study of shared clonotypes between healthy human individuals. Here immunoSEQ multiplex PCR was the method, and the copy in TCRdb shows in-frame clones only, minus some. Of some 650,000 clones in the sample, 97% were seen once. Sequencing used naive CD4+ T cells sorted from blood. Subset: CD45RA+ positively selected. These receptors originate from a woman in her thirties in good health.

This chain joins TRBV7-9 and TRBJ2-3; D gene ambiguous. The CDR3 consists of 14 residues. Germline V CDR1 and CDR2: SEHNR, FQNEAQ (reference sequence). V was shortened by 5 bases and J by 2 bases, with 11 bases between the two germline ends. Written as DNA, the CDR3 is TGTGCCAGCAGCATAGGGATAAACACAGATACGCAGTATTTT. It is translated as CASSIGINTDTQYF.

The rearrangement joins TRBV2 to TRBJ1-5; the match to TRBD1 covers 7 bases. The CDR3 sequence is 14 residues long. Germline-derived CDR1 and CDR2 are SNHLY and FYNNEI. With V trimmed by 2 bases and J by 7 bases, 5 bases remained unmatched. CDR3 DNA: TGTGCCAGCAGTGAACAGGGGGTGCGGCAGCCCCAGCATTTT. This translates into CASSEQGVRQPQHF.

The chain couples TRBV2 to TRBJ1-5; 8 positions match TRBD1. The germline V gene has CDR1 SNHLY and CDR2 FYNNEI. The CDR3 spans 15 residues. With V trimmed by 6 bases and J by 3 bases, 7 bases remained unmatched. In DNA form, the CDR3 reads TGTGCCAGCAGGAGAGGACAGGGCAACAATCAGCCCCAGCATTTT. This sequence encodes CASRRGQGNNQPQHF. The full variable domain, with the rest looked up from reference TRBV2 and TRBJ1-5, is EPEVTQTPSHQVTQMGQEVILRCVPISNHLYFYWYRQILGQKVEFLVSFYNNEISEKSEIFDDQFSVERPDGSNFTLKIRSTKLEDSAMYFCASRRGQGNNQPQHFGDGTRLSIL.

This clone was seen only a few times. The chain recombines TRBV11-2 with TRBJ2-7, with 10 bases aligning to TRBD1. Germline V gene sequence: CDR1 SGHAT, CDR2 FQNNGV. The CDR3 runs to 15 residues. The V gene end was trimmed by 5 bases and the J gene end by 4 bases; junction bases not matched to a gene: 8. CDR3 DNA: TGTGCCAGCAGCCGAGGACAGGGGGGTTTTTACGAGCAGTACTTC. It translates to CASSRGQGGFYEQYF.

The chain recombines TRBV9 with TRBJ2-1; TRBD2 is a possible D gene (7 bases). This CDR3 contains 16 residues. V shed 6 bases and J shed 4 bases, with 20 bases lying between them. Germline V gene lookup returns CDR1 SGDLS and CDR2 YYNGEE. The CDR3 protein is CASTGGGTLGYNEQFF. The DNA of the CDR3 is TGTGCCAGCACCGGGGGAGGGACACTGGGGTACAATGAGCAGTTCTTC.

The V and J genes are TRBV28 and TRBJ2-7, with 7 bases fitting TRBD1. The germline V gene has CDR1 MDHEN and CDR2 SYDVKM. The CDR3 totals 12 residues. Unmatched junction bases numbered 3, after V lost 8 bases and J lost 2 bases. In DNA, the CDR3 is TGTGCCAGCGGGACAGTAGCCTACGAGCAGTACTTC. Translation: CASGTVAYEQYF.

This clone occurred once. The chain combines TRBV6-5 with TRBJ2-7; TRBD2 agrees at 8 bases. V gave up 5 bases and J gave up 2 bases; unmatched junction bases: 5. Germline V gene lookup returns CDR1 MNHEY and CDR2 SVGAGI. The CDR3 totals 14 residues. CDR3: CASSELAGPYEQYF. In DNA form, the CDR3 reads TGTGCCAGCAGTGAGTTAGCGGGACCCTACGAGCAGTACTTC.

The chain carries TRBV5-1 and TRBJ2-1; 16 nucleotides line up with TRBD2. After removal of 3 bases from V and 4 bases from J, the junction contained 1 base not matched to a gene. The germline gives CDR1 SGHRS, CDR2 YFSETQ. This CDR3 is built from 16 residues. CDR3 residues: CASSWGLAGGYNEQFF. As DNA, the CDR3 is TGCGCCAGCAGCTGGGGACTAGCGGGAGGGTACAATGAGCAGTTCTTC.

The rearrangement joins TRBV2 to TRBJ1-3; D gene ambiguous. The CDR3 totals 16 residues. The germline V gene has CDR1 SNHLY and CDR2 FYNNEI. Trimming left V 2 bases short and J 0 bases short, with 11 bases between. The CDR3 loop reads CASSERSVISGNTIYF. The CDR3 DNA sequence: TGTGCCAGCAGTGAAAGAAGCGTTATCTCTGGAAACACCATATATTTT.

The chain couples TRBV9 to TRBJ2-3, with a possible D match to TRBD2 (5 bases). The CDR3 is 13 residues long. The V end was cut by 1 base, the J end by 6 bases, with 9 bases between. Germline V gives CDR1 SGDLS, CDR2 YYNGEE. The DNA for the CDR3 is TGTGCCAGCAGCGTAACTCTAGCCGATACGCAGTATTTT. Translation gives CASSVTLADTQYF.

The chain has TRBV28 and TRBJ1-2; 12 nucleotides agree with TRBD1. The CDR3 is 17 residues long. Germline V lookup: CDR1 MDHEN, CDR2 SYDVKM. Trimming removed 5 bases from V and 4 bases from J; junction bases left unmatched: 11. CDR3 residues: CASSAGTGGPRRYGYTF. The CDR3, as DNA: TGTGCCAGCAGTGCCGGGACAGGGGGCCCCAGGCGCTATGGCTACACCTTC.

The V gene is TRBV28, the J gene TRBJ2-7; possible D gene TRBD1, 6 bases. This CDR3 is 15 amino acids long. Between the trimmed V and J ends, which lost 3 bases and 3 bases, there was a span of 15 bases. CDR1 is MDHEN and CDR2 is SYDVKM in the germline V gene. The CDR3 spells CASSFLTGTIYEQYF. As DNA, the CDR3 is TGTGCCAGCAGTTTTCTAACAGGGACGATCTACGAGCAGTACTTC.

V and J are TRBV15 and TRBJ1-1, with 9 bases aligning to TRBD1. The length of the CDR3 is 17 residues. The V gene end was trimmed by 6 bases and the J gene end by 8 bases; junction bases not matched to a gene: 19. Germline V gene sequence: CDR1 LNHNV, CDR2 YYDKDF (reference sequence). CDR3 sequence: CATRPPPGQGAGEEAFF. As DNA, the CDR3 is TGTGCCACCAGACCCCCCCCGGGACAGGGCGCTGGTGAGGAAGCTTTCTTT.

The chain links TRBV7-9 to TRBJ1-1; possibly TRBD1 for D (5 bases). The CDR3 runs 13 residues. Trimming cost V 3 bases and J 4 bases, with 9 bases left between them. Germline assignment: CDR1 SEHNR and CDR2 FQNEAQ (reference sequence). This CDR3 reads CASSFDQGTEAFF. Here the CDR3 DNA reads TGTGCCAGCAGCTTTGACCAGGGCACTGAAGCTTTCTTT.

The sample holds one count of this clone. The rearrangement uses TRBV7-2 and TRBJ2-7; 7 positions agree with TRBD1. The CDR3 has 13 amino acids. V trimming: 5 bases; J trimming: 4 bases; junction bases outside the gene matches: 5. Germline lookup yields CDR1 SGHTA and CDR2 FQGNSA. CDR3 sequence reads: CASSPLRGYEQYF. The CDR3 nucleotides read TGTGCCAGCAGCCCTCTCAGGGGGTACGAGCAGTACTTC.

The chain is built from TRBV4-1 and TRBJ1-3; no firm D call. The V and J ends lost 4 bases and 3 bases respectively, with 10 bases between them. The CDR3 length is 14 residues. Germline lookup yields CDR1 MGHRA and CDR2 YSYEKL. For the CDR3, the DNA is TGCGCCAGCAGCCTCCGGACTATTGGAAACACCATATATTTT. It codes for CASSLRTIGNTIYF.

The gene calls are TRBV18 and TRBJ2-7, with D tentatively TRBD1 (5 bases). Germline V gives CDR1 KGHSH, CDR2 LQKENI. V was trimmed by 0 bases and J by 5 bases, leaving 11 bases between them. This CDR3 is 14 amino acids long. DNA for the CDR3: TGTGCCAGCTCACCACCTGCCAGGGATGACGAGCAGTACTTC. The encoded protein is CASSPPARDDEQYF.

Comments on this clone: Other DNA sequences within the sample encode an identical CDR3. J is TRBJ2-7 and V is TRBV28; D remains unclear. Germline V CDR1 and CDR2: MDHEN, SYDVKM. The CDR3 totals 13 residues. V was trimmed by 6 bases and J by 0 bases, leaving 9 bases between them. The CDR3 here is CASSQGPSYEQYF. CDR3 sequence (DNA): TGTGCCAGCAGCCAAGGTCCCTCCTACGAGCAGTACTTC.

The chain joins TRBV27 to TRBJ2-5, with TRBD1 identical over 7 bases. Looked up from germline, CDR1 is MNHEY and CDR2 is SMNVEV (reference sequence). The CDR3 length is 15 residues. Losses at the gene ends were 0 bases for V and 3 bases for J; bases not matched to a gene: 4. CDR3 in amino acids: CASSLSWGQKETQYF. The CDR3 nucleotides read TGTGCCAGCAGTTTATCGTGGGGACAGAAAGAGACCCAGTACTTC.

This clone was seen just once. The chain joins TRBV9 to TRBJ2-2; no reliable D call. Per germline, CDR1 SGDLS and CDR2 YYNGEE. The V end lost 0 bases, the J end lost 1 base, and 7 bases lay between the germline ends. There are 15 residues in the CDR3. In DNA, the CDR3 is TGTGCCAGCAGCGTAGGAGGTTGGAACACCGGGGAGCTGTTTTTT. Protein: CASSVGGWNTGELFF.

V and J are TRBV5-1 and TRBJ2-7, with 10 nucleotides matching TRBD1. CDR1 is SGHRS, CDR2 YFSETQ, per germline. V dropped 4 bases and J dropped 2; count of bases not matched to a gene: 15. The CDR3 spans 18 residues. CDR3 in amino acids: CASSPIGAGTGVAYEQYF. The CDR3 nucleotides read TGCGCCAGCAGCCCGATTGGGGCTGGGACAGGGGTCGCCTACGAGCAGTACTTC.

The gene calls are TRBV5-8 and TRBJ2-5; tentatively, D is TRBD2 (6 bases). V lost 10 bases, J lost 7 bases, and 23 bases lay in between. Germline V CDR1 and CDR2: SGHTS, YDEGEE. The CDR3 covers 14 residues. CDR3 amino acids: CAGGPGPEGGTQYF. As DNA, the CDR3 is TGTGCCGGGGGACCGGGGCCGGAGGGAGGGACCCAGTACTTC.

The chain joins TRBV5-1 to TRBJ2-7; D is possibly TRBD1 (6 bases). V lost 6 bases, J lost 1 base, and 14 bases lay in between. The length of the CDR3 is 14 residues. Per the germline V gene, CDR1 is SGHRS and CDR2 is YFSETQ. The CDR3 nucleotides read TGCGCCAGCAACCCAACGACAGGATCCTACGAGCAGTACTTC. This sequence encodes CASNPTTGSYEQYF.